The entry below gives a single T cell receptor beta chain sequence along with its context. Antigen specificity is unknown. The data stem from a study of T cell responses to AZD1222 COVID-19 vaccine. Findings and limits, study-wide: Repertoires in all cases were sampled only once the peak T cell response had passed.

CDR1 and CDR2 (germline): SGHRS, YFSETQ. CDR3 length equals 14 residues. The ends lost 0 bases at V and 8 bases at J; junction bases unmatched: 5. Clones were read by immunoSEQ multiplex PCR, and TCRdb kept only the in-frame ones, dropping some. Of some 100,000 clones in the sample, roughly nine tenths are singletons; the top ten hold 15% to 20%. This chain joins TRBV5-1 and TRBJ1-2, with 9 bases fitting TRBD1. The receptor was derived from an adult in good health. Source: peripheral blood, taken on day 0 of AZD1222 vaccination. Here the CDR3 DNA reads TGCGCCAGCAGCTTGGTGGGACAGGGTAGCGGCTACACCTTC. It translates to CASSLVGQGSGYTF.